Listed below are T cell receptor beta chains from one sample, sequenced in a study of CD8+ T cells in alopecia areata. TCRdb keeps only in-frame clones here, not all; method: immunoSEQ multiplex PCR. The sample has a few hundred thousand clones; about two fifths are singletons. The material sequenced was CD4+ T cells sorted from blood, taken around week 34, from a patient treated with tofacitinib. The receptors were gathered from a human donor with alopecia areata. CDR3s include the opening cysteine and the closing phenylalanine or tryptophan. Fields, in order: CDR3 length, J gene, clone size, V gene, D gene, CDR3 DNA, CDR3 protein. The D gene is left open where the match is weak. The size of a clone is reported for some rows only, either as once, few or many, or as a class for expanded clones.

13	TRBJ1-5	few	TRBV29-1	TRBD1	TGCAGCGTTGAGATTGTACAGGGGCAGCCCCAGCATTTT	CSVEIVQGQPQHF
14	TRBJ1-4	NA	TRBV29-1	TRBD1	TGCAGCGTCACAGGGGGCGGCTCGAATGAAAAACTGTTTTTT	CSVTGGGSNEKLFF
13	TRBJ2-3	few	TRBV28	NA	TGTGCCAGCAGTACGCCCTCCACAGATACGCAGTATTTT	CASSTPSTDTQYF
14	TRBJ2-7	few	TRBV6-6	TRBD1	TGTGCCATCAGATATGGGACAGGGGCCTACGAGCAGTACTTC	CAIRYGTGAYEQYF
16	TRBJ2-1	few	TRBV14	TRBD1	TGTGCCAGCAGCGACCTTACGGGACAGCACTACAATGAGCAGTTCTTC	CASSDLTGQHYNEQFF
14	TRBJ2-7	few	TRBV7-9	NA	TGTGCCAGCAGCCCCAGAGCAGGGATGGGCGAGCAGTACTTC	CASSPRAGMGEQYF
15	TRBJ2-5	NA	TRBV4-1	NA	TGCGCCAGCAGCCTCGGGACTCTCCAAGTGGAGACCCAGTACTTC	CASSLGTLQVETQYF
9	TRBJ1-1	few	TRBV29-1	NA	TGCAGCGTCAGGGACCCGGCTTTCTTT	CSVRDPAFF
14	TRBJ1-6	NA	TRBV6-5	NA	TGTGCCAGCAGCTATGGACAGCAGAATTCACCCCTCCACTTT	CASSYGQQNSPLHF
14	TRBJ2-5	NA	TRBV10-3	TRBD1	TGTGCCATCAGTGAAACGGACAGGCAAGAGACCCAGTACTTC	CAISETDRQETQYF
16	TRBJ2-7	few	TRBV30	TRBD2	TGTGCCTGGAGTGGTCCTCCTAGCGGTTTACCCTACGAGCAGTACTTC	CAWSGPPSGLPYEQYF